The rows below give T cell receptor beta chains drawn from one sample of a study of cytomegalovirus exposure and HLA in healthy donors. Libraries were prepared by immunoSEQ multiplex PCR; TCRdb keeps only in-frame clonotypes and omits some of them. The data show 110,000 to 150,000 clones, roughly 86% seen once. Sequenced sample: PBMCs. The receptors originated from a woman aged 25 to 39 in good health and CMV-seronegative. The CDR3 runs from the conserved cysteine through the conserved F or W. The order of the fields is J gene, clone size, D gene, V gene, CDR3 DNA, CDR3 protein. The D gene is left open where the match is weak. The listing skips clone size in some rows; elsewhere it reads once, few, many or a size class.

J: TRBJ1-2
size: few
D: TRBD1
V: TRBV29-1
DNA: TGCAGCGTTGGGTTACCGGCAGGGGGTTTGGACTATGGCTACACCTTC
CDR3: CSVGLPAGGLDYGYTF

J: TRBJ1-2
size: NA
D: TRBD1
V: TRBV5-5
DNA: TGTGCCAGCAGCCTTTACTATACCGGACAGGGGGGGAACTATGGCTACACCTTC
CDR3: CASSLYYTGQGGNYGYTF

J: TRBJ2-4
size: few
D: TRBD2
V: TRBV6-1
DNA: TGTGCCAGCAGTGCTAGCGGGGGGAAAAACATTCAGTACTTC
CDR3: CASSASGGKNIQYF

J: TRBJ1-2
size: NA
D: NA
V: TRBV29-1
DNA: TGCAGCGTTGTTGCGGGGGGCTATGGCTACACCTTC
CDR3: CSVVAGGYGYTF

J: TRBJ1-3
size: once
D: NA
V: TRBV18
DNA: TGTGCCAGTCAGGGTACGTCGGGAAACACCATATATTTT
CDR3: CASQGTSGNTIYF

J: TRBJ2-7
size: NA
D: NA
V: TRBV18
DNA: TGTGCCAGCTCACCAGGTTCGGGAGATTCCTACGAGCAGTACTTC
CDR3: CASSPGSGDSYEQYF

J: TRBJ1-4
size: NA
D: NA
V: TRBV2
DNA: TGTGCCAGCAGTATTACGGCAGGGTTGTATGAAAAACTGTTTTTT
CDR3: CASSITAGLYEKLFF

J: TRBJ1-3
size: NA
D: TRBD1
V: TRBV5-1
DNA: TGCGCCAGCAGCACCCACAGGGGTCCTGGAAACACCATATATTTT
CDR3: CASSTHRGPGNTIYF

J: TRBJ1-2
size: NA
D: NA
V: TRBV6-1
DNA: TGTGCCAGCAGCGCTCAACCGACAAGCTCCTATGGCTACACCTTC
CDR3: CASSAQPTSSYGYTF

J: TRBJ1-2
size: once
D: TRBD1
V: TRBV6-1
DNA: TGTGCCAGCAGCCCACAGACAGGGGTTGGAGGCTACACCTTC
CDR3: CASSPQTGVGGYTF

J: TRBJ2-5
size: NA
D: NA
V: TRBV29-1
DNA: TGCAGCGCCGAGCGGACGGGGACCCAGTACTTC
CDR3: CSAERTGTQYF

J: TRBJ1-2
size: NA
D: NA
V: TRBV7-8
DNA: TGTGCCAGCAGCTCGCGGGGGGTAGGGTATGGCTACACCTTC
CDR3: CASSSRGVGYGYTF

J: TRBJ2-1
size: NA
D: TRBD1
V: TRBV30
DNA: TGTGCCTGGACCGGACAGGGAACCAATGAGCAGTTCTTC
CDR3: CAWTGQGTNEQFF